Listed here are 21 T cell receptor beta chains from one sample, sequenced in a study of PD-1 blockade in classical Hodgkin lymphoma. Repertoires were generated with immunoSEQ multiplex PCR, while TCRdb's copy carries only in-frame clones and drops some. The sample has around 60,000 clones; more than 80% are singletons. Time point: cycle 4 day 1 (C4D1), after more than five weeks of nivolumab. There was relapse after autologous stem cell transplantation in every patient, and there was variation in brentuximab vedotin exposure. The sequences come from peripheral blood mononuclear cells (PBMCs), collected before the fourth cycle of nivolumab. These receptors were collected from a human donor with classical Hodgkin lymphoma.

The V and J genes are TRBV28 and TRBJ1-1, with D hard to call. The CDR3 loop spans 14 amino acids. V lost 3 bases and J 1 base, leaving 9 bases between the germline ends. From germline, CDR1 is MDHEN and CDR2 SYDVKM. The DNA for the CDR3 is TGTGCCAGCAGTTTTCGGGGAGGGAACACTGAAGCTTTCTTT. This sequence encodes CASSFRGGNTEAFF.

The chain links TRBV7-3 to TRBJ2-2; D ambiguous. The CDR3 runs 13 residues. Trimming took 5 bases from V and 6 from J, leaving 10 bases between them. Germline CDR1 and CDR2: SGHTA and FQGTGA. The CDR3 loop reads CASSPGMAGELFF. The CDR3 DNA is TGTGCCAGCAGCCCAGGCATGGCCGGGGAGCTGTTTTTT.

The V gene is TRBV19, the J gene TRBJ2-3; TRBD2 matches 13 bases. Unmatched junction bases numbered 7, after V lost 4 bases and J lost 6 bases. From germline, CDR1 is LNHDA and CDR2 SQIVND (reference sequence). The CDR3 contains 16 residues. CDR3 amino acids: CASSTGLAGEFDTQYF. The CDR3 coding sequence is TGTGCCAGTAGTACTGGACTAGCGGGAGAATTTGATACGCAGTATTTT.

The rearrangement joins TRBV30 to TRBJ2-3, with D unresolved. The germline CDR1 and CDR2 sequences are GTSNPN and SVGIG (reference sequence). The CDR3 totals 15 residues. V lost 5 bases and J 4 bases, leaving 19 bases between the germline ends. The DNA for the CDR3 is TGTGCCTGGGACAAAACTGGGTCATCCCCAGATACGCAGTATTTT. Residues: CAWDKTGSSPDTQYF.

This clone was seen a single time. The chain joins TRBV27 to TRBJ2-7; D possibly uses TRBD1 or TRBD2 (6 bases each). CDR3 length: 13 residues. The germline CDR1 and CDR2 sequences are MNHEY and SMNVEV (reference sequence). V was cut by 8 bases and J by 3 bases, with 14 bases left in between. This CDR3 reads CASGGQGGYEQYF. CDR3 sequence (DNA): TGTGCCAGCGGGGGGCAGGGTGGCTACGAGCAGTACTTC.

The chain employs TRBV27 and TRBJ2-1, with a possible D match to TRBD1 (6 bases). CDR1 and CDR2 (germline): MNHEY, SMNVEV (reference sequence). Trimming shortened V by 3 bases and J by 9 bases, and 21 bases separated the two germline ends. This CDR3 region has 16 residues. The CDR3 DNA reads as TGTGCCAGCAGTTTTATAGTTCTTAGGGGGATCGGTGAGCAGTTCTTC. This translates into CASSFIVLRGIGEQFF.

The chain links TRBV28 to TRBJ2-5; no firm D call. V was cut by 5 bases and J by 0 bases, with 7 bases left in between. CDR3 length: 13 residues. CDR1 MDHEN and CDR2 SYDVKM come from the germline V gene. In DNA, the CDR3 is TGTGCCAGCAGTCGGACGGACCAAGAGACCCAGTACTTC. Its protein product is CASSRTDQETQYF.

The chain uses TRBV2 and TRBJ1-2; TRBD1 is a possible D gene (5 bases). The CDR3 is 13 residues long. CDR1 and CDR2 from the germline V gene are SNHLY and FYNNEI. V dropped 6 bases and J dropped 1 base, with 9 bases sitting between them. The CDR3 DNA reads TGTGCCAGCAGGGTCGGGGGTAACTATGGCTACACCTTC. The encoded protein is CASRVGGNYGYTF.

V gene TRBV28 combines with J gene TRBJ1-1, with 7 nucleotides matching TRBD1. CDR1 and CDR2 from the germline V gene are MDHEN and SYDVKM. The J segment lost 3 bases and the V segment lost 7 bases, leaving 5 bases of the junction unmatched. The CDR3 contains 13 residues. For the CDR3, the DNA is TGTGCCAGCAAAACGACAGGGCACACTGAAGCTTTCTTT. Translation: CASKTTGHTEAFF.

This chain uses TRBV7-3 with TRBJ1-5, with 8 nucleotides matching TRBD1. Germline loops: CDR1 SGHTA, CDR2 FQGTGA. The CDR3 runs to 17 residues. With V trimmed by 6 bases and J by 0 bases, 10 bases remained unmatched. The CDR3 loop reads CASRSGTGPYSNQPQHF. The CDR3 coding sequence is TGTGCCAGCAGATCCGGGACAGGCCCTTATAGCAATCAGCCCCAGCATTTT.

In DNA, the CDR3 is TGTGCCATCAGGGAAACAGAGAACACTGAAGCTTTCTTT. Amino acids: CAIRETENTEAFF. The V and J genes are TRBV10-3 and TRBJ1-1, with D hard to call. The V end was cut by 6 bases, the J end by 1 base, with 9 bases between. The CDR3 loop spans 13 amino acids. Germline loops: CDR1 ENHRY, CDR2 SYGVKD.

This clone was observed once. The V and J genes are TRBV28 and TRBJ2-3; D unresolved. Trimming removed 2 bases from V and 6 bases from J, with 6 bases in between. The CDR3 totals 12 residues. Germline V gene data show CDR1 as MDHEN and CDR2 as SYDVKM. The DNA for the CDR3 is TGTGCCAGCAGTTTACTCAGGGATACGCAGTATTTT. Residues: CASSLLRDTQYF. Full variable domain (missing parts from reference TRBV28 and TRBJ2-3): DVKVTQSSRYLVKRTGEKVFLECVQDMDHENMFWYRQDPGLGLRLIYFSYDVKMKEKGDIPEGYSVSREKKERFSLILESASTNQTSMYLCASSLLRDTQYFGPGTRLTVL.

The chain couples TRBV2 to TRBJ1-1; no reliable D call. Trimming removed 3 bases at V and 3 bases at J, with 5 bases between. The CDR3 sequence is 12 residues long. Germline V gene lookup returns CDR1 SNHLY and CDR2 FYNNEI. The CDR3 DNA reads as TGTGCCAGCAGTGATGGGGACACTGAAGCTTTCTTT. It specifies CASSDGDTEAFF. Full variable domain (remainder filled in from reference TRBV2 and TRBJ1-1): EPEVTQTPSHQVTQMGQEVILRCVPISNHLYFYWYRQILGQKVEFLVSFYNNEISEKSEIFDDQFSVERPDGSNFTLKIRSTKLEDSAMYFCASSDGDTEAFFGQGTRLTVV.

The chain is built from TRBV18 and TRBJ2-5, with D maybe TRBD1 (6 bases). Deletions cut 1 base from V and 5 bases from J, with 11 bases between. CDR1 KGHSH and CDR2 LQKENI come from the germline V gene. The CDR3 covers 14 residues. The chain's CDR3 is CASSPQRQGETQYF. CDR3 sequence (DNA): TGTGCCAGCTCACCACAGCGCCAGGGGGAGACCCAGTACTTC. The full variable domain, rest sourced from reference TRBV18 and TRBJ2-5, is NAGVMQNPRHLVRRRGQEARLRCSPMKGHSHVYWYRQLPEEGLKFMVYLQKENIIDESGMPKERFSAEFPKEGPSILRIQQVVRGDSAAYFCASSPQRQGETQYFGPGTRLLVL.

The rearrangement links TRBV27 to TRBJ2-5; 7 bases are shared with TRBD1. The CDR3 has 13 residues. CDR1 is MNHEY and CDR2 is SMNVEV in the germline V gene (reference sequence). V lost 7 bases, J lost 3 bases, and 5 bases stayed unmatched. CDR3 sequence (DNA): TGTGCCAGCAAGACAGGGTTGGAAGAGACCCAGTACTTC. Its translation: CASKTGLEETQYF.

This chain joins TRBV5-8 and TRBJ2-7, with unresolved D. V lost 4 bases to trimming and J lost 3 bases, with 11 bases between them. CDR3 size: 13 residues. The germline CDR1 and CDR2 sequences are SGHTS and YDEGEE. CDR3 bases: TGTGCCAGCAGCCGGACCTACCACTACGAGCAGTACTTC. Protein product: CASSRTYHYEQYF. Full variable domain (remainder filled in from reference TRBV5-8 and TRBJ2-7): EAGVTQSPTHLIKTRGQQATLRCSPISGHTSVYWYQQALGLGLQFLLWYDEGEERNRGNFPPRFSGRQFPNYSSELNVNALELEDSALYLCASSRTYHYEQYFGPGTRLTVT.

This chain uses TRBV13 with TRBJ2-2; D not certain. Trimming took 0 bases from V and 6 from J, leaving 5 bases between them. CDR3 length: 13 residues. The germline V gene encodes CDR1 PRHDT and CDR2 FYEKMQ (reference sequence). The CDR3 DNA is TGTGCCAGCAGCTTAGGGCTCCCCGGGGAGCTGTTTTTT. As protein: CASSLGLPGELFF.

This clone was seen a few times. The chain joins TRBV11-2 to TRBJ2-1; TRBD2 matches at 13 bases. The CDR3 contains 18 residues. J lost 2 bases, V lost 4 bases, and 8 bases had no gene match. Germline CDR1 reads SGHAT; CDR2 reads FQNNGV. The CDR3 nucleotides are TGTGCCAGCAGCTCGACCTATGGACTAGCGGGGGCCTACAATGAGCAGTTCTTC. Translated: CASSSTYGLAGAYNEQFF.

This rearrangement joins TRBV7-6 to TRBJ1-4; D perhaps matches TRBD1 (5 bases). The CDR3 runs to 16 residues. Germline assignment: CDR1 SGHVS and CDR2 FNYEAQ. Deletions cut 1 base from V and 4 bases from J, with 13 bases between. The CDR3 spells CASSLEAQGVNEKLFF. The CDR3 DNA sequence: TGTGCCAGCAGCTTAGAGGCCCAGGGAGTTAATGAAAAACTGTTTTTT.

The rearrangement uses TRBV29-1 and TRBJ2-1; D perhaps matches TRBD1 (6 bases). The length of the CDR3 is 15 residues. Trimming stripped 1 base from V and 8 bases from J, with 18 bases between. CDR1 SQVTM and CDR2 ANQGSEA come from the germline V gene. The CDR3 here is CSVEVRGDIRDEQFF. CDR3 DNA: TGCAGCGTTGAAGTACGAGGGGACATCAGGGATGAGCAGTTCTTC.

The gene calls are TRBV30 and TRBJ2-7; 12 bases align to TRBD2. CDR3 length: 14 amino acids. CDR1 is GTSNPN, CDR2 SVGIG, per germline (reference sequence). J was trimmed by 3 bases and V by 3 bases; bases with no gene match: 3. The DNA of the CDR3 is TGTGCCTGGAGACCTAGCGGGGGGGGCTACGAGCAGTACTTC. As protein: CAWRPSGGGYEQYF.